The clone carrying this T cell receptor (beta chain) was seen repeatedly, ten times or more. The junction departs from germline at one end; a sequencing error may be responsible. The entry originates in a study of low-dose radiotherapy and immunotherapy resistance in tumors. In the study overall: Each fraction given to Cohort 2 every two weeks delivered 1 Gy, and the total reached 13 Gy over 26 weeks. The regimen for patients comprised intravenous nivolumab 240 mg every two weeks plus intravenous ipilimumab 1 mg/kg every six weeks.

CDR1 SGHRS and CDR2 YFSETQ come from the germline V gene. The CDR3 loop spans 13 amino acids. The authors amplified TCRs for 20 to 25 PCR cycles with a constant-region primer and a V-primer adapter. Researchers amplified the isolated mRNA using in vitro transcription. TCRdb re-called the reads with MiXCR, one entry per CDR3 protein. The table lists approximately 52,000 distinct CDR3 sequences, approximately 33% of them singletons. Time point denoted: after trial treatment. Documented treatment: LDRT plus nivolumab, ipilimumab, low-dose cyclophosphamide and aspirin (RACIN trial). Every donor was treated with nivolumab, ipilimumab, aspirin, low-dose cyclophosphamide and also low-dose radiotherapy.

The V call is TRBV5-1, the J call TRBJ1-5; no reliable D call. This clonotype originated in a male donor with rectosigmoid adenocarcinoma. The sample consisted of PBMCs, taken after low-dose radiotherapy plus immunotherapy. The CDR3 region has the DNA TGTGCCAGCAGCTTAGACCTGAATCAGCCCCAGCATTTT. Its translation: CASSLDLNQPQHF.